The 21 T cell receptor beta chains below come from one sample, sequenced in a study of cytomegalovirus exposure and HLA in healthy donors (dated by TCRdb to about 2017). To prepare the library, the immunoSEQ multiplex PCR assay was applied. For the multiplex PCR, a mixture combining 60 forward primers for TCR Vbeta segments and 13 reverse primers for TCR Jbeta segments was used. This is the immuneACCESS table as TCRdb keeps it, with only in-frame sequences that have V and J called. A part of the clones is gone; compared with another copy, unresolved V genes explain less than half, and the rest is unexplained. A total of 180,000 or so clones appear in this sample, 75% of them only once. The ten biggest clones cover about 2.7% of the sample. The sequenced sample was PBMCs. These TCRs come from a male donor in good health and CMV-seronegative.

The chain uses TRBV5-8 and TRBJ2-1; D possibly corresponds to TRBD1 (5 bases). CDR1 SGHTS and CDR2 YDEGEE come from the germline V gene. The ends were cut back, 4 bases at V and 12 bases at J, with 14 bases in the middle. The CDR3 runs to 12 residues. The CDR3 reads CASSLRQSGQFF. The CDR3 bases are TGTGCCAGCAGCCTCCGACAGTCGGGGCAGTTCTTC.

This chain joins TRBV29-1 and TRBJ1-1; D is unresolved. The CDR3 has 14 amino acids. Germline CDR1 is SQVTM and CDR2 is ANQGSEA. With 6 bases removed from V and 0 bases from J, the gap between germline ends came to 14 bases. The CDR3 loop reads CSVPPGGVNTEAFF. CDR3 DNA: TGCAGCGTCCCCCCCGGCGGGGTGAACACTGAAGCTTTCTTT.

The rearrangement joins TRBV5-1 to TRBJ1-1; D gene unclear. With 0 bases removed from V and 1 base from J, the gap between germline ends came to 7 bases. The CDR3 is made up of 14 amino acids. The germline CDR1 and CDR2 sequences are SGHRS and YFSETQ. CDR3 in amino acids: CASSLEGRNTEAFF. The CDR3 region has the DNA TGCGCCAGCAGCTTGGAAGGGAGGAACACTGAAGCTTTCTTT.

The CDR3 reads CASSYSQGASAFF. The CDR3, as DNA: TGTGCCAGCAGTTACTCGCAGGGGGCGTCAGCTTTCTTT. The chain couples TRBV6-5 to TRBJ1-1, with 8 bases aligning to TRBD1. The germline V gene encodes CDR1 MNHEY and CDR2 SVGAGI. V was clipped by 0 bases and J by 10 bases; unmatched bases: 4. There are 13 residues in the CDR3.

The chain uses TRBV6-6 and TRBJ1-5, with D possibly matching TRBD1 (5 bases). The V end lost 4 bases, the J end lost 4 bases, and 8 bases lay between the germline ends. Germline V CDR1 and CDR2: MNHNY, SVGAGI (reference sequence). This CDR3 spans 13 amino acids. The CDR3: CASSLRGNQPQHF. In DNA, the CDR3 is TGTGCCAGCAGTTTGCGGGGGAATCAGCCCCAGCATTTT.

This chain connects TRBV28 to TRBJ2-2; D is ambiguous. This CDR3 is 14 amino acids long. The germline CDR1 and CDR2 sequences are MDHEN and SYDVKM. The V end was cut by 7 bases, the J end by 4 bases, with 13 bases between. The chain's CDR3 is CASTALDGTGELFF. Here the CDR3 DNA reads TGTGCCAGCACCGCCCTAGATGGCACCGGGGAGCTGTTTTTT.

This chain uses TRBV6-5 with TRBJ1-5; D is unresolved. V shed 10 bases and J shed 2 bases, with 12 bases lying between them. Germline-derived CDR1 and CDR2 are MNHEY and SVGAGI. The CDR3 covers 13 residues. The CDR3 reads CATGSGRNQPQHF. CDR3 DNA: TGTGCCACTGGAAGCGGCCGCAATCAGCCCCAGCATTTT.

Of note for this clone: Mismatch with germline at one junction end may stem from a read error. J is TRBJ2-4 and V is TRBV28; possibly TRBD1 for D (6 bases). The CDR3 has 13 residues. Germline CDR1 and CDR2: MDHEN and SYDVKM. The CDR3 here is CASSSGIGGTANF. The CDR3 bases are TGTGCCAGCAGTTCTGGGATAGGGGGTACCGCGAACTTC. Full variable domain (outside the CDR3, taken from reference TRBV28 and TRBJ2-4): DVKVTQSSRYLVKRTGEKVFLECVQDMDHENMFWYRQDPGLGLRLIYFSYDVKMKEKGDIPEGYSVSREKKERFSLILESASTNQTSMYLCASSSGIGGTANFGAGTRLSVL.

The chain employs TRBV11-1 and TRBJ2-7, with 9 nucleotides matching TRBD1. Trimming took 2 bases from V and 3 from J; bases not matched to a gene: 5. Germline V CDR1 and CDR2: SGHAT, FQDESV (reference sequence). This CDR3 region has 15 residues. CDR3 in DNA: TGTGCCAGCAGCTTATTCCGGGACAGGGTCTACGAGCAGTACTTC. It is translated as CASSLFRDRVYEQYF.

This rearrangement joins TRBV6-5 to TRBJ2-2; 7 positions agree with TRBD2. Unmatched junction bases numbered 3, after V lost 2 bases and J lost 6 bases. The germline CDR1 and CDR2 sequences are MNHEY and SVGAGI. The length of the CDR3 is 14 residues. This chain's CDR3 is CASSYAGVAGELFF. The CDR3 DNA reads TGTGCCAGCAGTTACGCGGGAGTTGCCGGGGAGCTGTTTTTT.

This clone turned up a few times. The rearrangement links TRBV28 to TRBJ2-1; 7 bases are shared with TRBD2. The trim removed 8 bases at V and 5 bases at J, leaving 9 bases unmatched. The CDR3 extends over 14 amino acids. The germline gives CDR1 MDHEN, CDR2 SYDVKM. Written as DNA, the CDR3 is TGTGCCAGCCAAGGTGCGGGAGAGCACAATGAGCAGTTCTTC. Translation gives CASQGAGEHNEQFF.

Comment on this clone: In the same sample, other DNA sequences code for this CDR3. The V gene is TRBV28, the J gene TRBJ1-3; D unresolved. The V and J ends lost 3 bases and 1 base respectively, with 7 bases between them. This CDR3 has 14 residues. CDR1 and CDR2 from the germline V gene are MDHEN and SYDVKM. The CDR3 loop reads CASSFRGSGNTIYF. CDR3 coding DNA: TGTGCCAGCAGTTTTCGGGGATCTGGAAACACCATATATTTT.

This chain joins TRBV28 and TRBJ2-7, with TRBD1 matching over 9 bases. The CDR3 covers 15 residues. Germline CDR1 MDHEN, CDR2 SYDVKM. The J segment lost 3 bases and the V segment lost 1 base, leaving 4 bases of the junction unmatched. The CDR3 coding sequence is TGTGCCAGCAGTTTATCGGCGACAGGGGGCTACGAGCAGTACTTC. Translating it yields CASSLSATGGYEQYF.

The CDR3 spells CASSINAGVSDTQYF. The CDR3 DNA reads TGTGCCAGTAGTATTAATGCGGGAGTGTCAGATACGCAGTATTTT. V and J are TRBV19 and TRBJ2-3; 7 bases line up with TRBD2. From germline, CDR1 is LNHDA and CDR2 SQIVND (reference sequence). With 3 bases clipped from V and 4 bases from J, the junction kept 7 bases outside the gene matches. This CDR3 region has 15 residues.

The chain links TRBV7-9 to TRBJ2-7; 8 bases are shared with TRBD1. Germline CDR1 reads SEHNR; CDR2 reads FQNEAQ (reference sequence). The J segment lost 2 bases and the V segment lost 2 bases, leaving 5 bases of the junction unmatched. The CDR3 sequence is 15 residues long. DNA for the CDR3: TGTGCCAGCAGCTTATTGGGACAGGCCACCTACGAGCAGTACTTC. Translating it yields CASSLLGQATYEQYF. Looking up the rest from reference TRBV7-9 and TRBJ2-7 gives the full variable domain: DTGVSQNPRHKITKRGQNVTFRCDPISEHNRLYWYRQTLGQGPEFLTYFQNEAQLEKSRLLSDRFSAERPKGSFSTLEIQRTEQGDSAMYLCASSLLGQATYEQYFGPGTRLTVT.

The rearrangement joins TRBV6-5 to TRBJ1-6; 12 positions agree with TRBD1. The junction had 4 bases not matched to a gene; V was cut back by 6 bases and J by 10 bases. There are 14 residues in the CDR3. CDR1 is MNHEY, CDR2 SVGAGI, per germline. The CDR3 sequence is CASSWGTGGSPLHF. DNA of the CDR3: TGTGCCAGCAGCTGGGGGACAGGGGGCTCACCCCTCCACTTT.

The chain recombines TRBV4-1 with TRBJ1-2; 9 bases fit TRBD1. V gave up 0 bases and J gave up 4 bases; unmatched junction bases: 6. The CDR3 has 16 residues. Germline V gene sequence: CDR1 MGHRA, CDR2 YSYEKL. This chain's CDR3 is CASSQEGTGNIYGYTF. In nucleotides, the CDR3 is TGCGCCAGCAGCCAAGAAGGGACAGGGAATATCTATGGCTACACCTTC.

The chain uses TRBV6-5 and TRBJ1-5; the match to TRBD1 covers 7 bases. This CDR3 contains 15 residues. Trimming removed 6 bases from V and 4 bases from J; junction bases left unmatched: 9. Germline V gene data show CDR1 as MNHEY and CDR2 as SVGAGI. The CDR3 loop is CASRHDRATNQPQHF. The CDR3 bases are TGTGCCAGCAGGCATGACAGGGCAACTAATCAGCCCCAGCATTTT.

The chain employs TRBV2 and TRBJ2-3; weak D call: TRBD2 (6 bases). The germline gives CDR1 SNHLY, CDR2 FYNNEI. Trimming left V 7 bases short and J 1 base short, with 15 bases between. The CDR3 contains 15 residues. DNA of the CDR3: TGTGCCAGCACCTTGACTAGTACGGGCACAGATACGCAGTATTTT. It specifies CASTLTSTGTDTQYF.

V gene TRBV10-2 combines with J gene TRBJ2-7, with 9 bases identical to TRBD1. This CDR3 is built from 14 residues. The V and J ends lost 6 bases and 1 base, in that order; junction bases with no gene match: 4. CDR1 and CDR2 (germline): WSHSY, SAAADI. The CDR3, as DNA: TGCGCCAGCAGGGGGACAGGGAGATCCTACGAGCAGTACTTC. Translation gives CASRGTGRSYEQYF.

This sequence joins TRBV6-5 and TRBJ1-1, with no clear D. The ends were cut back, 8 bases at V and 5 bases at J, with 18 bases in the middle. There are 14 residues in the CDR3. Germline-derived CDR1 and CDR2 are MNHEY and SVGAGI. The CDR3 DNA reads TGTGCCAGCTCCTACTCGAGTATGCGAACTGAAGCTTTCTTT. It encodes CASSYSSMRTEAFF.